This record concerns one T cell receptor beta chain sequence. Its antigen remains unknown. The data were taken from a study of PD-L1 blockade in urothelial cancer. Across the study: Patients arrived having already received 0 to 3 prior chemotherapy regimens. Across blood samples, T cells had a median count of approximately 130,000.

Study-wide findings and caveats: Better progression-free and overall survival followed lower pretreatment blood clonality.

The time point here: pretreatment peripheral blood. The data were produced by immunoSEQ multiplex PCR, yet TCRdb's version contains in-frame clones alone and is incomplete. Of fewer than 50,000 clones in the sample, more than 70% were seen once. Sequences were derived from PBMCs, sampled around atezolizumab (anti-PD-L1) treatment. The TCR originated in a donor older than 35 with urothelial cancer.

CDR3 protein: CATVDRVYSNQPQHF. In DNA, the CDR3 is TGTGCCACCGTGGACAGGGTCTATAGCAATCAGCCCCAGCATTTT. The chain combines TRBV19 with TRBJ1-5; 8 bases map to TRBD1. Trimming took 10 bases from V and 0 from J; bases not matched to a gene: 8. CDR3 length: 15 residues. CDR1 LNHDA and CDR2 SQIVND come from the germline V gene (reference sequence). The variable domain in full, with the rest retrieved from reference TRBV19 and TRBJ1-5, is DGGITQSPKYLFRKEGQNVTLSCEQNLNHDAMYWYRQDPGQGLRLIYYSQIVNDFQKGDIAEGYSVSREKKESFPLTVTSAQKNPTAFYLCATVDRVYSNQPQHFGDGTRLSIL.